This T cell receptor (beta chain) originates from a study of PD-L1 blockade in urothelial cancer. Study at large: About 90% of the roughly 30 patients comprised males who had bladder-origin urothelial cancer. The patients had undergone anywhere from 0 to 3 prior chemotherapy regimens. Study outcomes and limitations: Below-median pretreatment blood TCR clonality was a predictor of better survival.

The CDR3 is made up of 15 amino acids. Germline V gene data show CDR1 as SEHNR and CDR2 as FQNEAQ (reference sequence). V dropped 3 bases and J dropped 3 bases, with 14 bases sitting between them. Time point denoted: pretreatment peripheral blood. This clone is labeled as large. Its antigen remains unknown. The repertoire was sequenced with immunoSEQ multiplex PCR; TCRdb's copy has only in-frame clones and lacks some. The sample holds tens of thousands of clones, about 75% seen once. The input for sequencing was PBMCs, taken around atezolizumab (anti-PD-L1) treatment. The genes are TRBV7-9 and TRBJ2-5; no firm D call. The sequence came from a man aged 70 or older with urothelial cancer. CDR3 nucleotide sequence: TGTGCCAGCAGCTTTTTTAAAGTGGCAGAAGAGACCCAGTACTTC. Its protein is CASSFFKVAEETQYF.